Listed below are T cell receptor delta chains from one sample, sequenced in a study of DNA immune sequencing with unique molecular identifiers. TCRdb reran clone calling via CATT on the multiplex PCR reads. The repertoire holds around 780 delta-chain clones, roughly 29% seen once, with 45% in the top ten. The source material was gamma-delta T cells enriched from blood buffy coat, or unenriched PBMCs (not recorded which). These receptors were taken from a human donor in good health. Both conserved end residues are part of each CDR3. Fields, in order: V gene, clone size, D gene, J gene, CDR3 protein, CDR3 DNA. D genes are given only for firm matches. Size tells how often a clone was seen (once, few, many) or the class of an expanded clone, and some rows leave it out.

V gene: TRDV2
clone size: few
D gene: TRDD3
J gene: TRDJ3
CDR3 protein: CACDTTGGSWDTRQMFF
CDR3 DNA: TGTGCCTGTGACACTACTGGGGGATCCTGGGACACCCGACAGATGTTTTTC

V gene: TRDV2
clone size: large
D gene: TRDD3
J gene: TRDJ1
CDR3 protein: CACDVLLGTTDKLIF
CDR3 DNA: TGTGCCTGTGACGTCTTACTGGGGACCACCGATAAACTCATCTTT

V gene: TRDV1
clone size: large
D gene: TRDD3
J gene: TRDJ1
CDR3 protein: CALGKLLGENKLIF
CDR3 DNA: TGTGCTCTTGGGAAGCTACTGGGGGAGAATAAACTCATCTTT

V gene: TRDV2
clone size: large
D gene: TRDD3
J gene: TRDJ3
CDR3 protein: CACDPIVLGESSWDTRQMFF
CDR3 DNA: TGTGCCTGTGATCCCATTGTACTGGGGGAAAGCTCCTGGGACACCCGACAGATGTTTTTC

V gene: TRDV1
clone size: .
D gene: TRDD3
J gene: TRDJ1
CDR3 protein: CALGEVEGIRPLGELYTDKLIF
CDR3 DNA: TGTGCTCTTGGGGAAGTTGAGGGGATTCGCCCACTGGGGGAACTATACACCGATAAACTCATCTTT

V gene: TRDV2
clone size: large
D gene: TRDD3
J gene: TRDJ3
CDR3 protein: CACDPTGVGGPESSWDTRQMFF
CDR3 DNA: TGTGCCTGTGACCCAACCGGGGTTGGGGGACCCGAGAGCTCCTGGGACACCCGACAGATGTTTTTC

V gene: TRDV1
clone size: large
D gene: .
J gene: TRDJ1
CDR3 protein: CALGSLYPFLSVTDKLIF
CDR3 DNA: TGTGCTCTTGGGTCCCTCTATCCCTTTTTGTCGGTCACCGATAAACTCATCTTT

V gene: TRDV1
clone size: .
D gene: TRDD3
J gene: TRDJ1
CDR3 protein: CALGNHLLGPQYWGSVSDKLIF
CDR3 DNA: TGTGCTCTTGGGAACCATCTCCTCGGACCACAATACTGGGGGTCGGTCTCCGATAAACTCATCTTT

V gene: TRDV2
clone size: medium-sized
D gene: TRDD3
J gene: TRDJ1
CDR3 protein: CACDTLVVGDTDPGNKLIF
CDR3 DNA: TGTGCCTGTGACACCCTTGTAGTGGGGGATACTGACCCCGGGAATAAACTCATCTTT

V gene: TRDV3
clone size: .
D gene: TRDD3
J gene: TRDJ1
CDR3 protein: CASLNLLEGGYMPSHKLIF
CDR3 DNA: TGTGCCTCCCTAAACCTGCTCGAGGGGGGATACATGCCTTCGCATAAACTCATCTTT

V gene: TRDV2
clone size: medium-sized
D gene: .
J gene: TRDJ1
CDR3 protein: CACDKVGRGPPTDKLIF
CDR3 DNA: TGTGCCTGTGACAAGGTAGGAAGGGGTCCTCCAACCGATAAACTCATCTTT

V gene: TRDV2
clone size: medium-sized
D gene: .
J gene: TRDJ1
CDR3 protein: CACDTLGTYTDKLIF
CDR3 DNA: TGTGCCTGTGACACCCTGGGGACGTACACCGATAAACTCATCTTT

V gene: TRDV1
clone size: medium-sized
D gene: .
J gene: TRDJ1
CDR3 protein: CALGERVPYSYEATDKLIF
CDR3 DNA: TGTGCTCTTGGGGAACGTGTTCCGTATAGCTATGAGGCCACCGATAAACTCATCTTT

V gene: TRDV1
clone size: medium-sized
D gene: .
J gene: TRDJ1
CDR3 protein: CALGERDPPGKYTDKLIF
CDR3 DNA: TGTGCTCTTGGGGAACGAGATCCTCCTGGGAAGTACACCGATAAACTCATCTTT

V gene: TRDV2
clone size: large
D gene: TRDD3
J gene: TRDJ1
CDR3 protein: CACDTVLGVPRADKLIF
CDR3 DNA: TGTGCCTGTGACACCGTACTGGGGGTCCCGAGGGCCGATAAACTCATCTTT

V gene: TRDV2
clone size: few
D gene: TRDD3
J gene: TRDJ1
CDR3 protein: CACETLHVGRVLGPRDTDKLIF
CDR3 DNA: TGTGCCTGTGAAACCCTCCACGTGGGCCGGGTACTGGGGCCCAGAGACACCGATAAACTCATCTTT

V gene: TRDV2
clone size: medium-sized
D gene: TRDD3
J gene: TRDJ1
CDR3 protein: CACDAVFEGDTSPYTDKLIF
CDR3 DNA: TGTGCCTGTGACGCCGTTTTCGAGGGGGATACGAGTCCCTACACCGATAAACTCATCTTT

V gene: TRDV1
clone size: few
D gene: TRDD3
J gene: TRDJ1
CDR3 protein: CALGELYRTGGYLDKLIF
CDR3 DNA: TGTGCTCTTGGGGAACTATACCGTACTGGGGGATACCTCGATAAACTCATCTTT

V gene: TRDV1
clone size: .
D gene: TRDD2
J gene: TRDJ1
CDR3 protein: CALGEPSFLRGIGEGGGPYTDKLIF
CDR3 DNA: TGTGCTCTTGGGGAACCCTCCTTCCTACGCGGGATAGGGGAGGGGGGGGGACCGTACACCGATAAACTCATCTTT

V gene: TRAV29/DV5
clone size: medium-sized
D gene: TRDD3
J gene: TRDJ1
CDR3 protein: CAASCPSLAGGYTDKLIF
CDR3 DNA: TGTGCAGCAAGTTGTCCTTCCTTGGCTGGGGGATACACCGATAAACTCATCTTT

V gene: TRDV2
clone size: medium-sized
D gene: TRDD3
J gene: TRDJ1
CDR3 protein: CACDTLTGGREGYTDKLIF
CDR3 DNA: TGTGCCTGTGACACCCTTACTGGGGGTCGTGAAGGGTACACCGATAAACTCATCTTT

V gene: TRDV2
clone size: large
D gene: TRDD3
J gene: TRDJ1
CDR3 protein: CACDRVGDGGFTDKLIF
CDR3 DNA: TGTGCCTGTGACCGAGTTGGGGATGGGGGATTCACCGATAAACTCATCTTT

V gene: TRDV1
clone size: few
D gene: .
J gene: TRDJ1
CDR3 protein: CALGEGPTFDWGLSTDKLIF
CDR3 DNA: TGTGCTCTTGGGGAAGGTCCTACCTTTGACTGGGGATTGAGCACCGATAAACTCATCTTT

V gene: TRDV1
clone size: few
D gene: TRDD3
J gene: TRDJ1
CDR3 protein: CAFGTILVLGDTRVDELIF
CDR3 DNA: TGTGCTTTTGGGACCATCCTCGTACTGGGGGATACGAGGGTCGATGAACTCATCTTT

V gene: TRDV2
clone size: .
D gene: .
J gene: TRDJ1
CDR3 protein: CACDPFPGSADKLIF
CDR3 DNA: TGTGCCTGTGACCCTTTTCCGGGAAGCGCCGACAAACTCATCTTT

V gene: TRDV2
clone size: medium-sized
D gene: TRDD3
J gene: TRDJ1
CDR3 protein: CACDLLGDAYTDKLIF
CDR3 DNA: TGTGCCTGCGATCTACTGGGGGACGCGTACACCGATAAACTCATCTTT

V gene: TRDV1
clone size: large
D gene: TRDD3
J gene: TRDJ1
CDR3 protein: CALGELPGDKSSDKLIF
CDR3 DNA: TGTGCTCTTGGGGAACTTCCGGGGGATAAGTCGAGCGATAAACTCATCTTT

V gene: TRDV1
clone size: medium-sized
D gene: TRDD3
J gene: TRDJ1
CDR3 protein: CALGEGEVPDWGIRDTDKLIF
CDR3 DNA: TGTGCTCTTGGGGAAGGGGAGGTCCCTGACTGGGGGATACGCGACACCGATAAACTCATCTTT

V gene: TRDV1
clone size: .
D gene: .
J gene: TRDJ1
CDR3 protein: CALGGPTVLSGFRGDYCGYTDKLIF
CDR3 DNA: TGTGCTCTTGGGGGTCCTACGGTACTCAGCGGATTCAGGGGGGACTATTGCGGGTACACCGATAAACTCATCTTT

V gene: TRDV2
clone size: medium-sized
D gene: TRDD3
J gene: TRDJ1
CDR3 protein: CACDTWGIQSDKLIF
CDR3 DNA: TGTGCCTGTGACACCTGGGGGATACAAAGCGATAAACTCATCTTT

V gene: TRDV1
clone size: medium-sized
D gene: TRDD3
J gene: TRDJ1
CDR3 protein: CALGELLPPGGSYTDKLIF
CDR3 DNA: TGTGCTCTTGGGGAACTACTCCCCCCTGGGGGATCTTACACCGATAAACTCATCTTT

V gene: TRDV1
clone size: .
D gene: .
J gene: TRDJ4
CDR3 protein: CALGATRAFF
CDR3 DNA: TGTGCTCTTGGGGCAACCCGGGCCTTCTTC

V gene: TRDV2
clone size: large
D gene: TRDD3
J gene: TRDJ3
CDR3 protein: CACDETHPPGRLGDSAWDTRQMFF
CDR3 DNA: TGTGCCTGTGACGAAACACACCCCCCGGGAAGACTGGGGGATTCCGCCTGGGACACCCGACAGATGTTTTTC

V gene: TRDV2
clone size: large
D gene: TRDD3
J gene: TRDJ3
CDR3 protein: CACDTGYESWDTRQMFF
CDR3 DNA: TGTGCCTGTGACACGGGATACGAGTCCTGGGACACCCGACAGATGTTTTTC

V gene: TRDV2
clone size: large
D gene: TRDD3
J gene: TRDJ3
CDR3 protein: CACEPYWGIIGSWDTRQMFF
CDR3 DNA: TGTGCCTGTGAACCGTACTGGGGGATAATAGGCTCCTGGGACACCCGACAGATGTTTTTC